Below, one T cell receptor beta chain is given with its context. The record originates from a study of blood T cell repertoires in COVID-19. Study-wide context: Donors in the United States, Italy and Spain gave samples during acute or convalescent COVID-19. From T cells, B-cell-depleted T cells, or PBMCs came the material, which was cDNA or gDNA.

In the study's own analysis: Amplifying reference gene primers gave estimates of nucleated cell counts. Sequencing was performed with immunoSEQ multiplex PCR; in TCRdb, only in-frame clones are kept and a portion is missing. V, J and clone size were drawn from that table, and D and trimming were deduced from the DNA. This table has around 100,000 clones, 85% appearing once. This CDR3 has 15 amino acids. The junction had 9 bases not matched to a gene; V was cut back by 11 bases and J by 6 bases. Per germline, CDR1 ENHRY and CDR2 SYGVKD. Sequencing was carried out using peripheral blood. This TCR was sampled from a human donor in a cohort sampled during active COVID-19. The rearrangement joins TRBV10-3 to TRBJ2-2; 13 bases line up with TRBD2. CDR3 nucleotide sequence: TGTGCCGCTACTAGCGGGAGGGTTGGGGCCGGGGAGCTGTTTTTT. Translating it yields CAATSGRVGAGELFF.